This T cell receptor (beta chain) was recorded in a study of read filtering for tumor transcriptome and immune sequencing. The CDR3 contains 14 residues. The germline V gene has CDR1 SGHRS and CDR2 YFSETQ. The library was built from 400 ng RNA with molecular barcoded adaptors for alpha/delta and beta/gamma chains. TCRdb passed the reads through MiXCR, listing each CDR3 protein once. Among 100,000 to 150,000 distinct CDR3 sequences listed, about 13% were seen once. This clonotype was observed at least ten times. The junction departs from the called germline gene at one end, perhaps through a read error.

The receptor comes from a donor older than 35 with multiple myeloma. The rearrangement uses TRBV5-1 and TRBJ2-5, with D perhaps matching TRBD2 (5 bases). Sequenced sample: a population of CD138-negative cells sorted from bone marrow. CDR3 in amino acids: CASSLGSGQETQYF. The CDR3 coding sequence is TGTGCCAGCAGCTTAGGGAGTGGGCAAGAGACCCAGTACTTC.